The rows below give T cell receptor beta chains drawn from one sample of a study of blood T cell repertoires in COVID-19. Method: immunoSEQ multiplex PCR; TCRdb's copy keeps in-frame clones and lacks some. The table shows about 200,000 clones, with 65% to 85% occurring only once. Material for sequencing was peripheral blood. The receptors come from a man aged 35 to 55 with acute or convalescent COVID-19. Each CDR3 is given with its conserved first and last residue. Fields, in order: clone size, J gene, V gene, D gene, CDR3 DNA, CDR3 protein. A D gene is named only where the DNA matches it firmly. Clone size is shown for a subset of rows, as once, few, many or a class of expanded clone.

clone_size: -
j_call: TRBJ1-6
v_call: TRBV5-5
d_call: -
cdr3_nt: TGTGCCAGCAGCGACTCGGAGGATTCACCCCTCCACTTT
cdr3_aa: CASSDSEDSPLHF

clone_size: -
j_call: TRBJ2-5
v_call: TRBV21-1
d_call: -
cdr3_nt: TGTGCCAATCACGAGACAAGCGGGAGGTGGGAGACCCAGTACTTC
cdr3_aa: CANHETSGRWETQYF

clone_size: -
j_call: TRBJ2-7
v_call: TRBV5-4
d_call: TRBD2
cdr3_nt: TGTGCCAGCAGCTTGTGGGGGCGGCTAGCGGGAGGGCGAACCTACGAGCAGTACTTC
cdr3_aa: CASSLWGRLAGGRTYEQYF

clone_size: -
j_call: TRBJ2-7
v_call: TRBV5-1
d_call: -
cdr3_nt: TGCGCCAGCAGCCCAACATTTGGGGGCCTCGACGAGCAGTACTTC
cdr3_aa: CASSPTFGGLDEQYF

clone_size: -
j_call: TRBJ1-1
v_call: TRBV30
d_call: TRBD1
cdr3_nt: TGTGCCTGGAGTACCGCCGGGACAGGGGCCACTGAAGCTTTCTTT
cdr3_aa: CAWSTAGTGATEAFF

clone_size: -
j_call: TRBJ1-3
v_call: TRBV7-2
d_call: -
cdr3_nt: TGTGCCAGCAGCTTAGTCTTTAGTGGAAACACCATATATTTT
cdr3_aa: CASSLVFSGNTIYF

clone_size: -
j_call: TRBJ2-7
v_call: TRBV6-2/TRBV6-3
d_call: TRBD1
cdr3_nt: TGTGCCAGCAGTAACCCGGGAAGGGGGCTCTACGAGCAGTACTTC
cdr3_aa: CASSNPGRGLYEQYF

clone_size: -
j_call: TRBJ2-1
v_call: TRBV28
d_call: -
cdr3_nt: TGTGCCAGCAGACTTTACAATGAGCAGTTCTTC
cdr3_aa: CASRLYNEQFF

clone_size: -
j_call: TRBJ2-1
v_call: TRBV30
d_call: TRBD2
cdr3_nt: TGTGCCTCCTCGTTTGGTAGGGTAGCAGGTAGCGGGAGGGCCAAGTACAATGAGCAGTTCTTC
cdr3_aa: CASSFGRVAGSGRAKYNEQFF

clone_size: -
j_call: TRBJ1-6
v_call: TRBV4-3
d_call: -
cdr3_nt: TGCGCCAGCAGGCAGGGGACTTCACCCCTCCACTTT
cdr3_aa: CASRQGTSPLHF

clone_size: -
j_call: TRBJ1-3
v_call: TRBV5-4
d_call: TRBD1
cdr3_nt: TGTGCCAGCAGCCGGACAGGGCCAGGAAACACCATATATTTT
cdr3_aa: CASSRTGPGNTIYF

clone_size: -
j_call: TRBJ2-1
v_call: TRBV3-1/TRBV3-2
d_call: TRBD2
cdr3_nt: TGTGCCAGCAGCCGTAGCGGGAGGCGGAATGAGCAGTTCTTC
cdr3_aa: CASSRSGRRNEQFF

clone_size: -
j_call: TRBJ1-5
v_call: TRBV4-1
d_call: -
cdr3_nt: TGCGCCAGCAGCCAAGATCTGGGGGCTCGGCAGCCCCAGCATTTT
cdr3_aa: CASSQDLGARQPQHF

clone_size: -
j_call: TRBJ1-3
v_call: TRBV5-8
d_call: -
cdr3_nt: TGTGCCAGCAGCCCCCGGGACATCAGGAGCTCTGGAAACACCATATATTTT
cdr3_aa: CASSPRDIRSSGNTIYF

clone_size: -
j_call: TRBJ1-4
v_call: TRBV18
d_call: TRBD1
cdr3_nt: TGTGCCAGCTCACCCACAGGGGCTAGCACTAATGAAAAACTGTTTTTT
cdr3_aa: CASSPTGASTNEKLFF

clone_size: -
j_call: TRBJ1-4
v_call: TRBV19
d_call: TRBD1
cdr3_nt: TGTGCCAGCCGGGACAGGGGGCTTGCAACTAATGAAAAACTGTTTTTT
cdr3_aa: CASRDRGLATNEKLFF

clone_size: -
j_call: TRBJ1-3
v_call: TRBV3-1/TRBV3-2
d_call: TRBD1
cdr3_nt: TGTGCCAGCAGCTCCCCAGGGGGCTCTGGAAACACCATATATTTT
cdr3_aa: CASSSPGGSGNTIYF

clone_size: -
j_call: TRBJ2-2
v_call: TRBV9
d_call: -
cdr3_nt: TGTGCCAGCAGCGTCGCTGCTCGGGTGGAGCACACCGGGGAGCTGTTTTTT
cdr3_aa: CASSVAARVEHTGELFF

clone_size: -
j_call: TRBJ1-5
v_call: TRBV16
d_call: -
cdr3_nt: TGTGCCAGCAGCAATACAGATCGTCAGCCCCAGCATTTT
cdr3_aa: CASSNTDRQPQHF

clone_size: -
j_call: TRBJ2-2
v_call: TRBV5-1
d_call: TRBD2
cdr3_nt: TGCGCCAGCAGAGGGACTAGTTCCGGGGAGCTGTTTTTT
cdr3_aa: CASRGTSSGELFF

clone_size: -
j_call: TRBJ2-2
v_call: TRBV13
d_call: TRBD1
cdr3_nt: TGTGCCAGCAGCTTAGAAGGACAGGAGAACACCGGGGAGCTGTTTTTT
cdr3_aa: CASSLEGQENTGELFF

clone_size: -
j_call: TRBJ2-5
v_call: TRBV7-9
d_call: TRBD2
cdr3_nt: TGTGCCAGCAGCGTTTCTAGCGGGATAGAGACCCAGTACTTC
cdr3_aa: CASSVSSGIETQYF

clone_size: -
j_call: TRBJ1-1
v_call: TRBV11-2
d_call: TRBD1
cdr3_nt: TGTGCCAGCAGCGCCGGACAGGGGGCTGAAGCTTTCTTT
cdr3_aa: CASSAGQGAEAFF

clone_size: -
j_call: TRBJ1-2
v_call: TRBV7-9
d_call: -
cdr3_nt: TGTGCCAGCAGCCAGGAAGCCTCTACTAACTATGGCTACACCTTC
cdr3_aa: CASSQEASTNYGYTF

clone_size: -
j_call: TRBJ2-2
v_call: TRBV6-5
d_call: -
cdr3_nt: TGTGCCAGCAAGACCCCGGGATTGCGCGGCGGGGAGCTGTTTTTT
cdr3_aa: CASKTPGLRGGELFF

clone_size: -
j_call: TRBJ1-2
v_call: TRBV7-2
d_call: -
cdr3_nt: TGTGCCAGCAGCTTGGACCGGGGGGGCTACACCTTC
cdr3_aa: CASSLDRGGYTF

clone_size: -
j_call: TRBJ2-3
v_call: TRBV5-1
d_call: -
cdr3_nt: TGCGCCAGCAGCCGTTCAGGACAGCCTGTGGATACGCAGTATTTT
cdr3_aa: CASSRSGQPVDTQYF

clone_size: -
j_call: TRBJ1-1
v_call: TRBV27
d_call: TRBD1
cdr3_nt: TGTGCCAGCAGGGACAGGGGGAGGAACACTGAAGCTTTCTTT
cdr3_aa: CASRDRGRNTEAFF

clone_size: many
j_call: TRBJ2-3
v_call: TRBV10-3
d_call: -
cdr3_nt: TGTGCCATCGGGGCTAGCACAGATACGCAGTATTTT
cdr3_aa: CAIGASTDTQYF

clone_size: -
j_call: TRBJ2-7
v_call: TRBV6-1
d_call: TRBD1
cdr3_nt: TGTGCCAGCAGTGATCGACAGGGTAACGAGCAGTACTTC
cdr3_aa: CASSDRQGNEQYF

clone_size: -
j_call: TRBJ1-3
v_call: TRBV6-5
d_call: -
cdr3_nt: TGTGCTAGCAGTTCTCCGCAGGGGCTCGGAAACACCATATATTTT
cdr3_aa: CASSSPQGLGNTIYF

clone_size: -
j_call: TRBJ2-1
v_call: TRBV6-4
d_call: TRBD2
cdr3_nt: TGTGCCAGCAGTGACCGACCTAGCGGCTACAATGAGCAGTTCTTC
cdr3_aa: CASSDRPSGYNEQFF

clone_size: -
j_call: TRBJ1-5
v_call: TRBV30
d_call: -
cdr3_nt: TGTGCCTGGAGCCGGACAGCTAACAATCAGCCCCAGCATTTT
cdr3_aa: CAWSRTANNQPQHF

clone_size: -
j_call: TRBJ2-2
v_call: TRBV5-6
d_call: -
cdr3_nt: TGTGCCAGCAGCTTCCCGGGAACCGGGGAGCTGTTTTTT
cdr3_aa: CASSFPGTGELFF

clone_size: -
j_call: TRBJ1-2
v_call: TRBV19
d_call: -
cdr3_nt: TGTGCCAGTAAAAGCGAGCGGACGGCTACTTATGGCTACACCTTC
cdr3_aa: CASKSERTATYGYTF